This T cell receptor (beta chain) came from a study of regulatory T cells in long-lasting Graves disease. Stated time point: newly diagnosed GD, antithyroid drugs for less than 3 months. RNA isolated from PBMCs was used to make the TCR library. All patients originated from an endocrinology department located in Xi'an, China. Construction of the TCR beta libraries employed iRepertoire HTBI primers in conjunction with Arm-PCR of CDR3 regions. TCRdb itself ran the multiplex PCR reads through MiXCR, one entry per CDR3 protein. The data show some 320,000 distinct CDR3 sequences, about a sixth seen once. Study findings and constraints: Among the persistent patients, fewer than 3,500 public clonotypes were shared, more than the approximately 970 shared among new patients. Analyses excluded thyroid tissue, covering peripheral blood alone.

In its sample, this clonotype was seen many times. No antigen is known for it. The clonotype comes from a female donor with Graves disease. Sequenced material: peripheral blood mononuclear cells (PBMCs), taken at new diagnosis, from a patient treated with antithyroid drugs.

The CDR3 loop reads CASSSPPASGRIQYF. The CDR3 coding sequence is TGTGCCAGCAGCTCCCCCCCGGCTAGCGGGAGGATCCAGTACTTC. The genes are TRBV7-9 and TRBJ2-7, with 11 nucleotides matching TRBD2. This CDR3 has 15 residues. From germline, CDR1 is SEHNR and CDR2 FQNEAQ (reference sequence). V lost 4 bases, J lost 10 bases, and 12 bases stayed unmatched.